The next 14 T cell receptor beta chains were all read from a single sample in a study of cytomegalovirus exposure and HLA in healthy donors. Primers for the PCR totalled 60 Vbeta and 13 Jbeta. Assay used: immunoSEQ multiplex PCR; TCRdb lists only in-frame clones, some missing. The sample consists of 150,000 to 200,000 clones, around 83% of them appearing once. The sample was PBMCs. The source of these receptors is a girl aged 2 to 9 in good health and CMV-seropositive.

A single count supports this clone. The gene calls are TRBV6-5 and TRBJ2-1; TRBD2 matches at 9 bases. Germline lookup yields CDR1 MNHEY and CDR2 SVGAGI. The CDR3 is 15 amino acids. With V trimmed by 0 bases and J by 4 bases, 1 base remained unmatched. CDR3 protein: CASSYSSGRYNEQFF. The CDR3 bases are TGTGCCAGCAGTTACTCTAGCGGGAGATACAATGAGCAGTTCTTC.

In its sample, this clone was seen once. The rearrangement links TRBV28 to TRBJ1-5, with 8 nucleotides matching TRBD1. Germline CDR1 MDHEN, CDR2 SYDVKM. Germline trimming cut 6 bases from V and 0 bases from J; bases unmatched to any gene: 10. The CDR3 is made up of 17 amino acids. For the CDR3, the DNA is TGTGCCAGCAGGGAGTGGGACAGGAGAGATAGCAATCAGCCCCAGCATTTT. Protein: CASREWDRRDSNQPQHF.

The rearrangement joins TRBV19 to TRBJ2-5; D gene unclear. Deletions cut 3 bases from V and 4 bases from J, with 9 bases between. The CDR3 loop spans 13 amino acids. The germline gives CDR1 LNHDA, CDR2 SQIVND (reference sequence). The CDR3 DNA sequence: TGTGCCAGTAGTATTGGGCCGGCAGAGACCCAGTACTTC. This codes for CASSIGPAETQYF.

This clone was counted only a few times. V usage is TRBV2 and J usage is TRBJ1-1; the D is unclear. The CDR3 runs to 11 residues. Trimming removed 7 bases at V and 8 bases at J, with 11 bases between. Per germline, CDR1 SNHLY and CDR2 FYNNEI. DNA of the CDR3: TGTGCCAGCACCCTGGGAGTAGAAGCTTTCTTT. Translation gives CASTLGVEAFF.

The gene calls are TRBV15 and TRBJ1-2; no firm D call. V lost 0 bases to trimming and J lost 0 bases, with 8 bases between them. Germline lookup yields CDR1 LNHNV and CDR2 YYDKDF (reference sequence). The CDR3 loop spans 15 amino acids. CDR3 DNA sequence: TGTGCCACCAGCAGAGACCCCACAACTAACTATGGCTACACCTTC. Translation: CATSRDPTTNYGYTF. Looking up the rest from reference TRBV15 and TRBJ1-2 gives the full variable domain: DAMVIQNPRYQVTQFGKPVTLSCSQTLNHNVMYWYQQKSSQAPKLLFHYYDKDFNNEADTPDNFQSRRPNTSFCFLDIRSPGLGDTAMYLCATSRDPTTNYGYTFGSGTRLTVV.

Written as DNA, the CDR3 is TGTGCCAGCAGTTCTAGACGGAACAATGAGCAGTTCTTC. Translation gives CASSSRRNNEQFF. The chain recombines TRBV28 with TRBJ2-1; D unclear. The CDR3 length is 13 residues. Trimming cost V 4 bases and J 5 bases, with 9 bases left between them. Germline V gene sequence: CDR1 MDHEN, CDR2 SYDVKM.

V and J are TRBV18 and TRBJ1-2, with 9 bases that match TRBD1. Germline CDR1 KGHSH, CDR2 LQKENI. With V trimmed by 0 bases and J by 1 base, 6 bases remained unmatched. CDR3 length: 17 amino acids. The chain's CDR3 is CASSPPGQGFVNYGYTF. DNA for the CDR3: TGTGCCAGCTCACCACCCGGACAGGGGTTCGTTAACTATGGCTACACCTTC. The full variable domain, its missing parts supplied by reference TRBV18 and TRBJ1-2, is NAGVMQNPRHLVRRRGQEARLRCSPMKGHSHVYWYRQLPEEGLKFMVYLQKENIIDESGMPKERFSAEFPKEGPSILRIQQVVRGDSAAYFCASSPPGQGFVNYGYTFGSGTRLTVV.

The sample holds one count of this clone. V and J are TRBV19 and TRBJ1-4; a weak D match, TRBD1 (6 bases). This CDR3 is built from 15 residues. V lost 3 bases, J lost 2 bases, and 10 bases lay in between. CDR1 and CDR2 (germline): LNHDA, SQIVND (reference sequence). This CDR3 is CASSIGGSTNEKLFF. The DNA for the CDR3 is TGTGCCAGTAGTATTGGGGGCTCCACTAATGAAAAACTGTTTTTT.

V usage is TRBV5-1 and J usage is TRBJ2-7, with 9 bases matching TRBD1. This CDR3 comprises 16 residues. V dropped 0 bases and J dropped 3; count of bases not matched to a gene: 7. Germline V gene lookup returns CDR1 SGHRS and CDR2 YFSETQ. DNA for the CDR3: TGCGCCAGCAGCTTGGCCCTAGGGACAGGGCACTACGAGCAGTACTTC. Translation gives CASSLALGTGHYEQYF.

The chain links TRBV7-3 to TRBJ2-2; 7 nucleotides line up with TRBD2. J was trimmed by 2 bases and V by 5 bases; bases with no gene match: 5. This CDR3 region has 15 residues. CDR1 and CDR2 (germline): SGHTA, FQGTGA. The chain's CDR3 is CASSPPGGNTGELFF. The CDR3 DNA is TGTGCCAGCAGCCCCCCGGGGGGAAACACCGGGGAGCTGTTTTTT.

The genes are TRBV21-1 and TRBJ1-6; the D call in the table, TRBD1, was not verified against the DNA. TRBV21-1 is annotated as a pseudogene. This CDR3 has 19 amino acids. In DNA, the CDR3 is TGTGCCAGCAGCAAAGTCGAGGGCGGACAGGGGAGAGGTAATTCACCCCTCCACTTT. It is translated as CASSKVEGGQGRGNSPLHF.

This clone was observed a handful of times. The genes are TRBV5-4 and TRBJ2-7, with 7 positions matching TRBD1. Germline V gives CDR1 SGHNT, CDR2 YYREEE (reference sequence). This CDR3 is 13 amino acids long. The J segment lost 2 bases and the V segment lost 2 bases, leaving 1 base of the junction unmatched. CDR3 in DNA: TGTGCCAGCAGCTTCCAGGGGGCCTACGAGCAGTACTTC. This translates into CASSFQGAYEQYF.

The J gene is TRBJ2-1, the V gene TRBV6-5; maybe TRBD2 (5 bases). Germline lookup yields CDR1 MNHEY and CDR2 SVGAGI. V gave up 2 bases and J gave up 0 bases, with 8 bases separating them. The CDR3 extends over 15 amino acids. CDR3 DNA sequence: TGTGCCAGCAGTTACCAAGACTACTCCTACAATGAGCAGTTCTTC. As protein: CASSYQDYSYNEQFF.

This chain joins TRBV7-6 and TRBJ1-2; 12 bases align to TRBD1. The CDR3 extends over 15 amino acids. V dropped 5 bases and J dropped 6; count of bases not matched to a gene: 7. CDR1 and CDR2 from the germline V gene are SGHVS and FNYEAQ. Here the CDR3 DNA reads TGTGCCAGCAGCCCCCGAGGGACAGGGGGCGATGGCTACACCTTC. It specifies CASSPRGTGGDGYTF.